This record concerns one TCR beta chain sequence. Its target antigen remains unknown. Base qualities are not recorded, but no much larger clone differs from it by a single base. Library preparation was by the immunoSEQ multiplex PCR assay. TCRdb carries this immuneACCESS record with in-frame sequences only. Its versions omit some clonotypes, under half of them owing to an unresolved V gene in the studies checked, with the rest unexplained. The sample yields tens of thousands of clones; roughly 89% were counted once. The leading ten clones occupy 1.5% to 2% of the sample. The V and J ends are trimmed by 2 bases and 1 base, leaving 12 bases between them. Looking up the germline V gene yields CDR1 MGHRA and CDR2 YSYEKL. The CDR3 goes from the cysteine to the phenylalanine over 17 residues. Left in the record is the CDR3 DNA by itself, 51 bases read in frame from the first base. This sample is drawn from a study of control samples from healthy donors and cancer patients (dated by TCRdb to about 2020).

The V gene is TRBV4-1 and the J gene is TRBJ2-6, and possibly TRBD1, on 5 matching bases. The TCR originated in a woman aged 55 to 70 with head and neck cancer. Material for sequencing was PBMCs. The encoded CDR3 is CASSQQGSASGANVLTF. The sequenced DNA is TGCGCCAGCAGCCAACAGGGAAGCGCGTCTGGGGCCAACGTCCTGACTTTC.